The rows below give T cell receptor beta chains drawn from one sample of a study of fetal regulatory T cell absence and autoimmunity. Only in-frame clones appear in the TCRdb table, and some are missing; sequencing was by immunoSEQ multiplex PCR. Of some 87,000 clones listed, 55% to 75% are singletons. The sequencing input was pancreas tissue. The receptor source for this set is a male donor with IPEX syndrome. CDR3s include the opening cysteine and the closing phenylalanine or tryptophan. The order of the fields is D gene, J gene, clone size, V gene, CDR3 protein, CDR3 DNA. The D gene is left open where the match is weak. Rows may omit the clone size; those that give it use once, few, many or a size class.

d_gene: .; j_gene: TRBJ1-5; abundance: .; v_gene: TRBV10-3; CDR3aa: CAISVDGTQPQHF; CDR3nt: TGTGCCATCAGTGTCGACGGTACCCAACCCCAGCATTTT
d_gene: .; j_gene: TRBJ2-7; abundance: few; v_gene: TRBV4-2; CDR3aa: CASSQISSAYEQYF; CDR3nt: TGTGCCAGCAGCCAAATCAGCTCGGCCTACGAGCAGTACTTC
d_gene: .; j_gene: TRBJ2-3; abundance: .; v_gene: TRBV7-6; CDR3aa: CASSLAGLGDTQYF; CDR3nt: TGTGCCAGCAGCTTAGCGGGACTTGGAGATACGCAGTATTTT
d_gene: .; j_gene: TRBJ2-3; abundance: .; v_gene: TRBV6-6; CDR3aa: CASSYSNSATDTQYF; CDR3nt: TGTGCCAGCAGTTACTCGAACAGCGCCACAGATACGCAGTATTTT
d_gene: .; j_gene: TRBJ2-1; abundance: .; v_gene: TRBV9; CDR3aa: CASSPVVEHEQFF; CDR3nt: TGTGCCAGCAGCCCAGTAGTCGAGCATGAGCAGTTCTTC
d_gene: TRBD2; j_gene: TRBJ2-1; abundance: .; v_gene: TRBV27; CDR3aa: CASSPGLAGGNEQFF; CDR3nt: TGTGCCAGCAGTCCGGGACTAGCGGGGGGCAATGAGCAGTTCTTC
d_gene: TRBD2; j_gene: TRBJ2-1; abundance: .; v_gene: TRBV6-5; CDR3aa: CAIAGGADYNEQFF; CDR3nt: TGTGCCATCGCCGGGGGGGCGGATTACAATGAGCAGTTCTTC
d_gene: TRBD2; j_gene: TRBJ2-1; abundance: .; v_gene: TRBV4-1; CDR3aa: CASSLQGTSAYNEQFF; CDR3nt: TGCGCCAGCAGCCTGCAGGGGACTAGCGCCTACAATGAGCAGTTCTTC
d_gene: TRBD1; j_gene: TRBJ1-3; abundance: .; v_gene: TRBV25-1; CDR3aa: CASSESGTVSGNTIYF; CDR3nt: TGTGCCAGCAGTGAATCCGGGACAGTCTCTGGAAACACCATATATTTT
d_gene: TRBD1; j_gene: TRBJ2-3; abundance: once; v_gene: TRBV5-1; CDR3aa: CASSLSQGTGNTDTQYF; CDR3nt: TGCGCCAGCAGCTTATCACAAGGGACAGGCAACACAGATACGCAGTATTTT
d_gene: TRBD1; j_gene: TRBJ2-1; abundance: .; v_gene: TRBV11-1; CDR3aa: CASSQRYRGRDEQFF; CDR3nt: TGTGCCAGCAGCCAGAGGTACAGGGGTAGAGATGAGCAGTTCTTC
d_gene: TRBD2; j_gene: TRBJ2-1; abundance: .; v_gene: TRBV11-3; CDR3aa: CASSLDSGGSSYNEQFF; CDR3nt: TGTGCCAGCAGCTTGGATAGCGGGGGGAGCTCCTACAATGAGCAGTTCTTC
d_gene: TRBD2; j_gene: TRBJ2-2; abundance: .; v_gene: TRBV7-9; CDR3aa: CASRGLAGEDTGELFF; CDR3nt: TGTGCCAGCAGGGGACTAGCGGGGGAGGACACCGGGGAGCTGTTTTTT
d_gene: TRBD1; j_gene: TRBJ2-2; abundance: .; v_gene: TRBV7-6; CDR3aa: CASSLGQGSTGELFF; CDR3nt: TGTGCCAGCAGCTTGGGACAGGGTAGCACCGGGGAGCTGTTTTTT
d_gene: .; j_gene: TRBJ1-2; abundance: few; v_gene: TRBV19; CDR3aa: CASRTQKQGTLDGYTF; CDR3nt: TGTGCCAGTAGGACACAAAAACAGGGAACCCTCGATGGCTACACCTTC
d_gene: TRBD1; j_gene: TRBJ2-2; abundance: .; v_gene: TRBV7-7; CDR3aa: CASSARQGAGELFF; CDR3nt: TGTGCCAGCAGCGCCCGACAGGGTGCCGGGGAGCTGTTTTTT
d_gene: .; j_gene: TRBJ2-7; abundance: few; v_gene: TRBV20-1; CDR3aa: CSGSHSYEQYF; CDR3nt: TGCAGTGGGTCCCACTCCTACGAGCAGTACTTC
d_gene: TRBD1; j_gene: TRBJ1-1; abundance: .; v_gene: TRBV7-2; CDR3aa: CASSFRAGGEAFF; CDR3nt: TGTGCCAGCAGCTTCCGCGCAGGGGGCGAAGCTTTCTTT
d_gene: .; j_gene: TRBJ1-2; abundance: .; v_gene: TRBV9; CDR3aa: CASSTPTGYGYTF; CDR3nt: TGTGCCAGCAGCACCCCGACAGGCTATGGCTACACCTTC
d_gene: .; j_gene: TRBJ1-6; abundance: .; v_gene: TRBV7-6; CDR3aa: CASSLGGLRSPLHF; CDR3nt: TGTGCCAGCAGCTTAGGAGGGCTACGCTCACCCCTCCACTTT
d_gene: .; j_gene: TRBJ2-5; abundance: .; v_gene: TRBV5-4; CDR3aa: CASSFKIGETQYF; CDR3nt: TGTGCCAGCAGCTTCAAAATTGGCGAGACCCAGTACTTC
d_gene: TRBD1; j_gene: TRBJ2-6; abundance: .; v_gene: TRBV19; CDR3aa: CASSETGAGANVLTF; CDR3nt: TGTGCCAGTAGCGAGACAGGGGCCGGGGCCAACGTCCTGACTTTC
d_gene: TRBD1; j_gene: TRBJ1-1; abundance: once; v_gene: TRBV19; CDR3aa: CASSNLLTGMNTEAFF; CDR3nt: TGTGCCAGTAGTAACTTATTGACAGGGATGAACACTGAAGCTTTCTTT
d_gene: TRBD1; j_gene: TRBJ2-7; abundance: .; v_gene: TRBV29-1; CDR3aa: CSVGGRGQGGYEQYF; CDR3nt: TGCAGCGTCGGGGGAAGGGGACAGGGAGGGTACGAGCAGTACTTC
d_gene: TRBD1; j_gene: TRBJ1-2; abundance: few; v_gene: TRBV7-2; CDR3aa: CASSFTGGYGYTF; CDR3nt: TGTGCCAGCAGCTTCACAGGGGGCTATGGCTACACCTTC
d_gene: TRBD1; j_gene: TRBJ2-7; abundance: .; v_gene: TRBV6-6; CDR3aa: CASSWGQSYEQYF; CDR3nt: TGTGCCAGCTCCTGGGGACAGTCCTACGAGCAGTACTTC
d_gene: TRBD2; j_gene: TRBJ2-1; abundance: .; v_gene: TRBV18; CDR3aa: CASSPLVTSGSGYEQFF; CDR3nt: TGTGCCAGCTCACCACTCGTAACTAGCGGGAGCGGCTATGAGCAGTTCTTC
d_gene: TRBD1; j_gene: TRBJ1-1; abundance: .; v_gene: TRBV7-2; CDR3aa: CASSLQGAGTEAFF; CDR3nt: TGTGCCAGCAGCTTACAGGGGGCCGGCACTGAAGCTTTCTTT
d_gene: .; j_gene: TRBJ1-4; abundance: .; v_gene: TRBV10-2; CDR3aa: CASSEAGFEKLFF; CDR3nt: TGCGCCAGCAGTGAGGCAGGGTTCGAAAAACTGTTTTTT
d_gene: .; j_gene: TRBJ1-2; abundance: once; v_gene: TRBV7-9; CDR3aa: CASSVLQGNYGYTF; CDR3nt: TGTGCCAGCAGCGTATTGCAGGGTAACTATGGCTACACCTTC
d_gene: TRBD2; j_gene: TRBJ2-7; abundance: .; v_gene: TRBV2; CDR3aa: CASRRGSGRIGRPYEQYF; CDR3nt: TGTGCCAGCAGGAGGGGTAGCGGGAGAATCGGTAGGCCCTACGAGCAGTACTTC
d_gene: .; j_gene: TRBJ2-7; abundance: few; v_gene: TRBV2; CDR3aa: CASSGNEQYF; CDR3nt: TGTGCCAGCAGTGGGAACGAGCAGTACTTC
d_gene: .; j_gene: TRBJ1-1; abundance: .; v_gene: TRBV9; CDR3aa: CASSPNIDRIPEAFF; CDR3nt: TGTGCCAGCAGCCCGAACATAGACAGGATCCCTGAAGCTTTCTTT
d_gene: TRBD2; j_gene: TRBJ2-5; abundance: .; v_gene: TRBV7-9; CDR3aa: CASSPGTSGPEAQYF; CDR3nt: TGTGCCAGCAGTCCGGGGACTAGCGGCCCGGAGGCCCAGTACTTC
d_gene: TRBD1; j_gene: TRBJ1-2; abundance: .; v_gene: TRBV15; CDR3aa: CATSGRQGGRYGYTF; CDR3nt: TGTGCCACCAGCGGTCGACAGGGTGGTAGGTATGGCTACACCTTC
d_gene: TRBD1; j_gene: TRBJ1-1; abundance: few; v_gene: TRBV10-3; CDR3aa: CAISDQGTDLVEAFF; CDR3nt: TGTGCCATCAGTGACCAAGGGACAGACCTAGTTGAAGCTTTCTTT
d_gene: TRBD2; j_gene: TRBJ2-3; abundance: .; v_gene: TRBV7-8; CDR3aa: CASSPSGVADTQYF; CDR3nt: TGTGCCAGCAGCCCTAGCGGGGTGGCAGATACGCAGTATTTT
d_gene: .; j_gene: TRBJ2-1; abundance: .; v_gene: TRBV29-1; CDR3aa: CSVDGFKVSSYNEQFF; CDR3nt: TGCAGCGTTGATGGGTTTAAGGTCAGCTCCTACAATGAGCAGTTCTTC
d_gene: .; j_gene: TRBJ2-6; abundance: few; v_gene: TRBV10-3; CDR3aa: CASKGLWANVLTF; CDR3nt: TGTGCCTCTAAAGGTCTTTGGGCCAACGTCCTGACTTTC
d_gene: .; j_gene: TRBJ2-7; abundance: .; v_gene: TRBV5-4; CDR3aa: CASSLTGSYEQYF; CDR3nt: TGTGCCAGCAGCTTGACGGGCTCCTACGAGCAGTACTTC
d_gene: .; j_gene: TRBJ2-1; abundance: .; v_gene: TRBV4-1; CDR3aa: CASSPQWGNNEQFF; CDR3nt: TGCGCCAGCAGCCCCCAGTGGGGAAACAATGAGCAGTTCTTC
d_gene: .; j_gene: TRBJ1-1; abundance: .; v_gene: TRBV6-1; CDR3aa: CASSGQRNTEAFF; CDR3nt: TGTGCCAGCAGTGGACAGAGGAACACTGAAGCTTTCTTT
d_gene: TRBD1; j_gene: TRBJ1-1; abundance: .; v_gene: TRBV13; CDR3aa: CASSRNRGRILAEAFF; CDR3nt: TGTGCCAGCAGTCGGAACAGGGGGCGCATTTTAGCTGAAGCTTTCTTT
d_gene: .; j_gene: TRBJ1-2; abundance: .; v_gene: TRBV10-3; CDR3aa: CAITRTPSANYGYTF; CDR3nt: TGTGCCATCACCCGGACACCTTCAGCTAACTATGGCTACACCTTC
d_gene: .; j_gene: TRBJ1-2; abundance: .; v_gene: TRBV9; CDR3aa: CASSVAGEYSGYTF; CDR3nt: TGTGCCAGCAGCGTAGCTGGAGAGTATAGTGGCTACACCTTC
d_gene: TRBD1; j_gene: TRBJ2-2; abundance: few; v_gene: TRBV6-5; CDR3aa: CASRGYRGRGELFF; CDR3nt: TGTGCCAGCAGGGGGTACAGGGGCAGGGGGGAGCTGTTTTTT
d_gene: TRBD1; j_gene: TRBJ2-7; abundance: .; v_gene: TRBV7-9; CDR3aa: CASSPPGGYEQYF; CDR3nt: TGTGCCAGCAGCCCCCCAGGGGGTTACGAGCAGTACTTC
d_gene: .; j_gene: TRBJ1-3; abundance: .; v_gene: TRBV4-3; CDR3aa: CASSQDRGNTIYF; CDR3nt: TGCGCCAGCAGCCAAGATCGAGGAAACACCATATATTTT
d_gene: .; j_gene: TRBJ2-1; abundance: .; v_gene: TRBV6-1; CDR3aa: CASSERWNEQFF; CDR3nt: TGTGCCAGCAGTGAAAGGTGGAATGAGCAGTTCTTC
d_gene: .; j_gene: TRBJ2-3; abundance: .; v_gene: TRBV4-1; CDR3aa: CASSQEGPPDTQYF; CDR3nt: TGCGCCAGCAGCCAAGAAGGCCCCCCAGATACGCAGTATTTT
d_gene: .; j_gene: TRBJ2-3; abundance: .; v_gene: TRBV2; CDR3aa: CAPRVGGTDTQYF; CDR3nt: TGTGCCCCCAGGGTGGGGGGCACAGATACGCAGTATTTT
d_gene: TRBD1; j_gene: TRBJ2-7; abundance: .; v_gene: TRBV10-2; CDR3aa: CASKGDRALHEQYF; CDR3nt: TGCGCCAGCAAGGGAGACAGGGCCCTCCACGAGCAGTACTTC
d_gene: .; j_gene: TRBJ2-3; abundance: .; v_gene: TRBV14; CDR3aa: CASSHADTQYF; CDR3nt: TGTGCCAGCAGCCACGCAGATACGCAGTATTTT
d_gene: .; j_gene: TRBJ1-1; abundance: .; v_gene: TRBV2; CDR3aa: CASRRPMNTEAFF; CDR3nt: TGTGCCAGCCGACGGCCCATGAACACTGAAGCTTTCTTT